This section outlines one T cell receptor (beta chain) sequence together with its context. This sample was included in a study of control samples from healthy donors and cancer patients. The table came from immunoSEQ multiplex PCR; TCRdb's copy has only in-frame clones and leaves some out. The sample consists of about 190,000 clones, 90% to 95% of them appearing once. Trimming shortened V by 7 bases and J by 1 base, and 15 bases separated the two germline ends. Germline V gene sequence: CDR1 KGHDR, CDR2 SFDVKD. The CDR3 sequence is 15 residues long. Sequenced: blood. The origin of this receptor is a man aged 18 to 35 in good health. This chain joins TRBV24-1 and TRBJ2-5; D might be TRBD1 (5 bases). CDR3 amino acids: CATSAPTVAQETQYF. The CDR3 DNA follows: TGTGCCACCAGCGCCCCGACAGTCGCCCAAGAGACCCAGTACTTC.